The 29 T cell receptor beta chains below all came from one sample that was sequenced in a study of identifying expanded T cells in peripheral blood. TCRdb's copy holds only in-frame clones and misses some; the assay was immunoSEQ multiplex PCR. This table has 95,000 to 150,000 clones, more than 80% appearing once. The source material was blood. The receptor set was obtained from a person between 18 and 75 years old in good health.

In this sample, this clone turned up a few times. V is TRBV11-3 and J is TRBJ1-1; the match to TRBD1 covers 9 bases. J lost 4 bases, V lost 0 bases, and 12 bases had no gene match. Germline values: CDR1 SGHNT, CDR2 YENEEA. The CDR3 is 18 residues long. The CDR3 loop reads CASSLEVKQGAWRTEAFF. The CDR3 DNA follows: TGTGCCAGCAGCTTAGAGGTGAAACAGGGGGCTTGGCGCACTGAAGCTTTCTTT.

The chain uses TRBV6-5 and TRBJ1-4, with 8 bases identical to TRBD1. V shed 2 bases and J 5 bases; nucleotides not matched to a gene: 7. CDR3 length: 16 amino acids. The germline CDR1 and CDR2 sequences are MNHEY and SVGAGI. This chain's CDR3 is CASSYLSRTGNEKLFF. As DNA, the CDR3 is TGTGCCAGCAGTTACCTCTCCCGGACAGGGAATGAAAAACTGTTTTTT.

DNA of the CDR3: TGTGCCATCAGTGACGGTCGTGTTAGCTCTGAAGCTTTCTTT. Translated: CAISDGRVSSEAFF. The chain links TRBV10-3 to TRBJ1-1; no clear D. CDR1 is ENHRY, CDR2 SYGVKD, per germline. The germline V and J ends were trimmed by 3 bases and 6 bases, with 14 bases remaining between them. CDR3 size: 14 residues.

The gene calls are TRBV4-1 and TRBJ2-7; 7 bases map to TRBD1. V was clipped by 1 base and J by 7 bases; unmatched bases: 13. The germline V gene encodes CDR1 MGHRA and CDR2 YSYEKL. The CDR3 length is 16 residues. CDR3 sequence (DNA): TGCGCCAGCAGCCAAGGCTTGGGACAGCGGAGAAGGGAGCAGTACTTC. Translation gives CASSQGLGQRRREQYF.

Remarks on this clone: At one of its ends the junction is not consistent with the germline gene, which may arise from a read error. The chain joins TRBV27 to TRBJ2-1; D is tentatively TRBD1 or TRBD2 (5 bases each). The CDR3 covers 14 residues. Germline V lookup: CDR1 MNHEY, CDR2 SMNVEV (reference sequence). The chain's CDR3 is CASSLSGLGTAQIF. CDR3 nucleotide sequence: TGTGCCAGCAGTTTATCGGGGCTAGGGACCGCTCAGATCTTC.

The chain has TRBV7-9 and TRBJ2-7; TRBD2 agrees at 11 bases. The CDR3 sequence is 15 residues long. The germline V gene has CDR1 SEHNR and CDR2 FQNEAQ (reference sequence). J was trimmed by 2 bases and V by 5 bases; bases with no gene match: 5. The CDR3 sequence: CASSTQTSGAYEQYF. The CDR3 DNA reads as TGTGCCAGCAGCACGCAGACTAGCGGGGCCTACGAGCAGTACTTC.

This chain uses TRBV5-5 with TRBJ1-1, with D perhaps matching TRBD1 (5 bases). Germline loops: CDR1 SGHKS, CDR2 YYEKEE (reference sequence). Trimming removed 0 bases from V and 10 bases from J, with 16 bases in between. This CDR3 is 14 amino acids long. CDR3: CASSLEGQGLRAFF. The CDR3 region has the DNA TGTGCCAGCAGCTTGGAAGGGCAGGGCCTCAGAGCTTTCTTT.

The chain is built from TRBV4-3 and TRBJ2-1, with TRBD2 identical over 8 bases. CDR1 is LGHNA, CDR2 YSLEER, per germline. The CDR3 sequence is 19 residues long. The V and J ends lost 4 bases and 8 bases, in that order; junction bases with no gene match: 22. CDR3 nucleotide sequence: TGCGCCAGCAGCCGGGAGGGGTCCACGGCGGGGGGACCTAGAGATGAGCAGTTCTTC. This gives the protein CASSREGSTAGGPRDEQFF.

This clone has just one count. The chain is built from TRBV27 and TRBJ2-7, with D perhaps matching TRBD2 (5 bases). This CDR3 region has 14 residues. V was trimmed by 4 bases and J by 4 bases, leaving 14 bases between them. The V gene's germline CDR1 is MNHEY and CDR2 SMNVEV (reference sequence). The CDR3 nucleotides read TGTGCCAGCAGTTCTCATCCTAAGCGGTACGAGCAGTACTTC. Its translation is CASSSHPKRYEQYF.

The rearrangement links TRBV5-5 to TRBJ2-7, with 8 bases that match TRBD1. CDR3 length: 16 residues. Germline V gene lookup returns CDR1 SGHKS and CDR2 YYEKEE (reference sequence). V was pared by 0 bases and J by 2 bases, with 7 bases of the junction left unmatched. CDR3 loop: CASSLAGDRPAYEQYF. The CDR3, as DNA: TGTGCCAGCAGCTTGGCGGGGGACAGGCCTGCCTACGAGCAGTACTTC.

The chain links TRBV27 to TRBJ2-7; no reliable D call. The CDR3 sequence is 14 residues long. The germline CDR1 and CDR2 sequences are MNHEY and SMNVEV (reference sequence). Trimming took off 4 bases at V and 5 bases at J, with 15 bases between the two ends. The CDR3 loop reads CASSYGAALNEQYF. The CDR3 DNA reads as TGTGCCAGCAGTTACGGAGCCGCCTTGAACGAGCAGTACTTC.

CDR3 sequence: CASSDDTEAFF. Here the CDR3 DNA reads TGTGCCAGCAGCGATGACACTGAAGCTTTCTTT. The chain recombines TRBV5-4 with TRBJ1-1, with no clear D. V lost 4 bases, J lost 3 bases, and 4 bases lay in between. CDR3 length equals 11 residues. Germline CDR1 SGHNT, CDR2 YYREEE (reference sequence).

CDR3 residues: CASSISPQAGSTGELFF. As DNA, the CDR3 is TGTGCCAGTAGTATTTCCCCACAGGCAGGCTCCACCGGGGAGCTGTTTTTT. J is TRBJ2-2 and V is TRBV19; maybe TRBD1 (5 bases). Trimming pared 3 bases from V and 4 bases from J, leaving 18 bases between. The CDR3 covers 17 residues. CDR1 is LNHDA and CDR2 is SQIVND in the germline V gene (reference sequence).

This clone occurred a few times. The chain combines TRBV6-1 with TRBJ1-5; D is undetermined. From germline, CDR1 is MNHNS and CDR2 SASEGT. Trimming took off 2 bases at V and 5 bases at J, with 13 bases between the two ends. This CDR3 has 15 amino acids. The CDR3 region is CASSETRQYYQPQHF. In DNA, the CDR3 is TGTGCCAGCAGTGAAACCCGGCAGTACTATCAGCCCCAGCATTTT.

Here the CDR3 reads CASSFATGMTTEAFF. The CDR3 DNA follows: TGTGCCAGCAGCTTTGCGACCGGGATGACCACTGAAGCTTTCTTT. The chain couples TRBV7-8 to TRBJ1-1; unclear D gene. Germline CDR1 is SGHVS and CDR2 is FQNEAQ. The CDR3 totals 15 residues. Trimming stripped 3 bases from V and 4 bases from J, with 15 bases between.

The DNA of the CDR3 is TGTGCCAGCATACCCTCGGGGGGCGGCCCCTACGAGCAGTACTTC. This codes for CASIPSGGGPYEQYF. The chain joins TRBV7-2 to TRBJ2-7, with D possibly TRBD2 on 7 matching bases. Germline lookup yields CDR1 SGHTA and CDR2 FQGNSA. V gave up 7 bases and J gave up 2 bases, with 18 bases separating them. There are 15 residues in the CDR3. Full variable domain (missing parts from reference TRBV7-2 and TRBJ2-7): GAGVSQSPSNKVTEKGKDVELRCDPISGHTALYWYRQSLGQGLEFLIYFQGNSAPDKSGLPSDRFSAERTGGSVSTLTIQRTQQEDSAVYLCASIPSGGGPYEQYFGPGTRLTVT.

The gene calls are TRBV7-8 and TRBJ2-3, with D possibly being TRBD1 (5 bases). Germline lookup yields CDR1 SGHVS and CDR2 FQNEAQ. V was cut by 4 bases and J by 8 bases, with 13 bases left in between. The CDR3 covers 13 residues. The DNA for the CDR3 is TGTGCCAGCAGCTGGGGCGGCAAGAGTACGCAGTATTTT. This encodes CASSWGGKSTQYF. Looking up the rest from reference TRBV7-8 and TRBJ2-3 gives the full variable domain: GAGVSQSPRYKVAKRGQDVALRCDPISGHVSLFWYQQALGQGPEFLTYFQNEAQLDKSGLPSDRFFAERPEGSVSTLKIQRTQQEDSAVYLCASSWGGKSTQYFGPGTRLTVL.

The chain has TRBV6-6 and TRBJ1-1, with 7 bases that match TRBD1. The trim removed 0 bases at V and 5 bases at J, leaving 9 bases unmatched. CDR1 and CDR2 (germline): MNHNY, SVGAGI (reference sequence). This CDR3 has 16 residues. The CDR3 bases are TGTGCCAGCAGTTACTCGAATAAGGGGGCAAAGACTGAAGCTTTCTTT. It encodes CASSYSNKGAKTEAFF.

This clone was observed once. This chain joins TRBV6-5 and TRBJ1-6, with D uncertain. This CDR3 comprises 14 residues. V lost 4 bases and J lost 6, with 10 bases in between. From germline, CDR1 is MNHEY and CDR2 SVGAGI. The CDR3 DNA reads TGTGCCAGCAGTTCCACATCGGGTAATTCACCCCTCCACTTT. This gives the protein CASSSTSGNSPLHF.

This chain joins TRBV5-1 and TRBJ2-5; D ambiguous. Deletions cut 0 bases from V and 3 bases from J, with 9 bases between. The germline V gene has CDR1 SGHRS and CDR2 YFSETQ. The CDR3 sequence is 14 residues long. CDR3 sequence (DNA): TGCGCCAGCAGCTTGGTAGCAGGAGAAGAGACCCAGTACTTC. This encodes CASSLVAGEETQYF.

The gene calls are TRBV5-1 and TRBJ1-1, with D unresolved. With 0 bases removed from V and 1 base from J, the gap between germline ends came to 7 bases. The CDR3 is made up of 14 amino acids. Germline CDR1 reads SGHRS; CDR2 reads YFSETQ. The CDR3: CASSLAYENTEAFF. The CDR3, as DNA: TGCGCCAGCAGCTTGGCGTACGAGAACACTGAAGCTTTCTTT.

This chain connects TRBV7-9 to TRBJ1-2; 8 positions match TRBD1. The V gene's germline CDR1 is SEHNR and CDR2 FQNEAQ (reference sequence). The CDR3 runs to 14 residues. With 5 bases clipped from V and 7 bases from J, the junction kept 9 bases outside the gene matches. CDR3 amino acids: CASSETGEWSGYTF. Written as DNA, the CDR3 is TGTGCCAGCAGCGAGACAGGGGAATGGAGTGGCTACACCTTC.

The V gene is TRBV18, the J gene TRBJ1-4, with a tentative D call TRBD1 (5 bases). Germline assignment: CDR1 KGHSH and CDR2 LQKENI. Deletions cut 3 bases from V and 5 bases from J, with 13 bases between. There are 15 residues in the CDR3. CDR3 protein: CASSPDRQSNEKLFF. The CDR3, as DNA: TGTGCCAGCTCACCCGATAGACAGAGCAATGAAAAACTGTTTTTT.

The rearrangement uses TRBV27 and TRBJ1-6, with D hard to call. Looked up from germline, CDR1 is MNHEY and CDR2 is SMNVEV (reference sequence). The CDR3 spans 14 residues. The V end lost 2 bases, the J end lost 8 bases, and 10 bases lay between the germline ends. The CDR3, as DNA: TGTGCCAGCAGTTTACGGGTTCTACATTCACCCCTCCACTTT. It translates to CASSLRVLHSPLHF.

The chain is built from TRBV29-1 and TRBJ1-1, with a weak D call TRBD1 (5 bases). V gave up 4 bases and J gave up 1 base, with 7 bases separating them. This CDR3 has 12 amino acids. The V gene's germline CDR1 is SQVTM and CDR2 ANQGSEA. The CDR3 DNA reads TGCAGCGTTGGAAGGGGGAACACTGAAGCTTTCTTT. Its protein is CSVGRGNTEAFF.

The V and J genes are TRBV4-3 and TRBJ1-2, with a possible D match to TRBD1 (5 bases). The V gene lost 5 bases and the J gene lost 4 bases, with 11 bases spanning the gap. The germline V gene encodes CDR1 LGHNA and CDR2 YSLEER. This CDR3 spans 13 amino acids. The CDR3 loop is CASSSDRLYGYTF. The CDR3 DNA reads TGCGCCAGCAGCTCCGACAGACTCTATGGCTACACCTTC.

This chain links TRBV7-9 with TRBJ2-5, with unresolved D. Trimming removed 9 bases from V and 1 base from J, with 15 bases in between. This CDR3 is 14 amino acids long. Germline V gene lookup returns CDR1 SEHNR and CDR2 FQNEAQ (reference sequence). The CDR3 region has the DNA TGTGCCAGTGGCCTCGCACTGGTCCAAGAGACCCAGTACTTC. As protein: CASGLALVQETQYF.

This sequence joins TRBV10-1 and TRBJ2-1; 9 bases map to TRBD1. There are 17 residues in the CDR3. The V segment lost 7 bases and the J segment 1 base; nucleotides outside the gene matches: 11. CDR1 is WNHNN and CDR2 is SYGVQD in the germline V gene (reference sequence). The chain's CDR3 is CASTQTGGGGSYNEQFF. Here the CDR3 DNA reads TGCGCCAGCACCCAGACAGGGGGTGGTGGGTCCTACAATGAGCAGTTCTTC.

This clone has just a few counts. The V and J genes are TRBV2 and TRBJ2-7; D may match TRBD1 or TRBD2 (5 bases each). The CDR3 sequence is 14 residues long. The germline V gene has CDR1 SNHLY and CDR2 FYNNEI. Trimming shortened V by 0 bases and J by 7 bases, and 13 bases separated the two germline ends. In DNA, the CDR3 is TGTGCCAGCAGTGAAGCTGGTGGGGGATGGGAGCAGTACTTC. Its protein product is CASSEAGGGWEQYF.